The 22 T cell receptor beta chains listed next were all sequenced from one sample in a study of patients and donors after allogeneic stem cell transplantation. TCRdb itself ran the RT-PCR reads through MiXCR, one entry per CDR3 protein. The sample yields around 90,000 distinct CDR3 sequences, approximately 49% seen once. The sample taken for sequencing was blood, either unsorted or a sorted T cell fraction (not recorded which). The receptors come from a human donor who was either an allogeneic HSCT recipient or a stem cell or donor lymphocyte infusion donor (not recorded which). It is not recorded whose cells these are; they may come from a transplant donor.

This clonotype showed up just a few times. The chain employs TRBV7-9 and TRBJ1-5, with 7 nucleotides matching TRBD1. The CDR3 loop spans 13 amino acids. V gave up 4 bases and J gave up 6 bases; unmatched junction bases: 3. Germline CDR1 is SEHNR and CDR2 is FQNEAQ (reference sequence). The CDR3 DNA reads TGTGCCAGCAGCTCCACAGGGGTTCAGCCCCAGCATTTT. Its translation: CASSSTGVQPQHF.

The chain links TRBV21-1 to TRBJ2-5; TRBD1, the table's D call, was not compared with the DNA. TRBV21-1 is flagged as a pseudogene. The CDR3 runs 14 residues. Written as DNA, the CDR3 is TGTGCCAGCAGCATAACAGGGGGCAGTTGGTCCCAGTACTTC. It yields the protein CASSITGGSWSQYF.

V is TRBV6-5 and J is TRBJ2-1, with D perhaps matching TRBD1 (6 bases). CDR1 MNHEY and CDR2 SVGAGI come from the germline V gene. There are 12 residues in the CDR3. Trimming cost V 9 bases and J 6 bases, with 12 bases left between them. For the CDR3, the DNA is TGTGCCAGTGCGGACAGCGGCAATGAGCAGTTCTTC. The encoded protein is CASADSGNEQFF.

The chain combines TRBV12-3 or TRBV12-4 with TRBJ1-2; D call uncertain. The length of the CDR3 is 15 residues. V was shortened by 2 bases and J by 5 bases, with 15 bases between the two germline ends. The CDR3 nucleotides read TGTGCCAGCAGTTTATCAGTCAGTAGGGTGTATGGCTACACCTTC. As protein: CASSLSVSRVYGYTF.

This rearrangement joins TRBV20-1 to TRBJ2-7, with TRBD1 matching over 8 bases. Germline V gives CDR1 DFQATT, CDR2 SNEGSKA (reference sequence). With V trimmed by 2 bases and J by 4 bases, 7 bases remained unmatched. This CDR3 is built from 14 residues. This CDR3 is CSARPGQATYEQYF. As DNA, the CDR3 is TGCAGTGCTAGACCGGGACAGGCGACGTACGAGCAGTACTTC.

The V gene is TRBV28, the J gene TRBJ1-1, with D possibly TRBD1 on 5 matching bases. This CDR3 spans 14 amino acids. Germline V CDR1 and CDR2: MDHEN, SYDVKM. V lost 6 bases and J lost 1, with 12 bases in between. The CDR3 nucleotides are TGTGCCAGCAGGGGGGGAGGGAGGAACACTGAAGCTTTCTTT. Protein sequence: CASRGGGRNTEAFF.

The chain carries TRBV6-2 or TRBV6-3 and TRBJ1-1, with a weak D call TRBD1 (5 bases). The CDR3 spans 16 residues. Trimming stripped 2 bases from V and 4 bases from J, with 17 bases between. The germline V gene encodes CDR1 MNHEY and CDR2 SVGEGT. The CDR3 region is CASSYGSYPGFTEAFF. For the CDR3, the DNA is TGTGCCAGCAGTTACGGGTCATATCCAGGGTTCACTGAAGCTTTCTTT.

J is TRBJ1-3 and V is TRBV20-1; D ambiguous. CDR1 and CDR2 (germline): DFQATT, SNEGSKA (reference sequence). Trimming cost V 6 bases and J 0 bases, with 9 bases left between them. CDR3 length: 13 amino acids. CDR3 protein: CSAGTFSGNTIYF. In DNA, the CDR3 is TGCAGTGCGGGCACCTTCTCTGGAAACACCATATATTTT.

The chain has TRBV11-2 and TRBJ2-3; tentative D call: TRBD2 (6 bases). Germline V lookup: CDR1 SGHAT, CDR2 FQNNGV. This CDR3 region has 19 residues. V gave up 0 bases and J gave up 5 bases, with 24 bases separating them. DNA for the CDR3: TGTGCCAGCAGCTTAGAGCCAGTTTTGGCGGGGAGAGGTAGAGATACGCAGTATTTT. Translating gives CASSLEPVLAGRGRDTQYF.

The chain has TRBV5-1 and TRBJ1-1; D call uncertain. V was clipped by 3 bases and J by 0 bases, with 6 bases between them. Germline lookup yields CDR1 SGHRS and CDR2 YFSETQ. This CDR3 comprises 13 residues. CDR3 protein: CASSSNMNTEAFF. In nucleotides, the CDR3 is TGCGCCAGCAGCTCGAACATGAACACTGAAGCTTTCTTT.

This clonotype was counted once. The chain couples TRBV4-1 to TRBJ2-1; no firm D call. Germline values: CDR1 MGHRA, CDR2 YSYEKL. Trimming took off 1 base at V and 3 bases at J, with 13 bases between the two ends. There are 16 residues in the CDR3. The CDR3 loop reads CASSQGKGGDYNEQFF. DNA of the CDR3: TGCGCCAGCAGCCAAGGGAAGGGCGGAGACTACAATGAGCAGTTCTTC.

This chain uses TRBV6-2 or TRBV6-3 with TRBJ1-2; D uncertain. Per germline, CDR1 MNHEY and CDR2 SVGEGT. Trimming cost V 2 bases and J 0 bases, with 10 bases left between them. The CDR3 is 15 residues long. This CDR3 is CASSYTATPNYGYTF. DNA of the CDR3: TGTGCCAGCAGTTACACGGCAACGCCTAACTATGGCTACACCTTC.

This sequence joins TRBV5-1 and TRBJ2-3; D may be TRBD2 (6 bases). The CDR3 consists of 15 residues. Germline CDR1 reads SGHRS; CDR2 reads YFSETQ. With 7 bases removed from V and 0 bases from J, the gap between germline ends came to 15 bases. The CDR3 DNA follows: TGCGCCAGCCGTACGGGGGAATCTAGCACAGATACGCAGTATTTT. Translated, it gives CASRTGESSTDTQYF.

This clonotype appeared once. The rearrangement links TRBV29-1 to TRBJ1-2; 9 nucleotides line up with TRBD1. Losses at the gene ends were 3 bases for V and 6 bases for J; bases not matched to a gene: 8. Germline V gene data show CDR1 as SQVTM and CDR2 as ANQGSEA. CDR3 length: 14 residues. CDR3 sequence: CSVDGRQGEDGYTF. The CDR3 DNA is TGCAGCGTTGATGGAAGACAGGGGGAGGATGGCTACACCTTC.

The genes are TRBV3-1 and TRBJ2-1; 13 positions agree with TRBD2. The germline V gene has CDR1 LGHDT and CDR2 YNNKEL (reference sequence). The length of the CDR3 is 15 residues. V lost 4 bases to trimming and J lost 6 bases; unmatched junction nucleotides: 3. CDR3 sequence: CASSPGTSGTNEQFF. The DNA of the CDR3 is TGTGCCAGCAGCCCCGGGACTAGCGGGACCAATGAGCAGTTCTTC.

The chain uses TRBV11-2 and TRBJ1-3, with D unresolved. V was clipped by 1 base and J by 4 bases, with 14 bases between them. This CDR3 contains 16 residues. Looked up from germline, CDR1 is SGHAT and CDR2 is FQNNGV. CDR3 bases: TGTGCCAGCAGCTTAGGATCGGCGAGCGCAGGAAACACCATATATTTT. Translated: CASSLGSASAGNTIYF.

This clonotype has just a few counts. The rearrangement links TRBV18 to TRBJ1-3; D gene uncertain. The CDR3 has 14 amino acids. Germline CDR1 reads KGHSH; CDR2 reads LQKENI. The V gene lost 2 bases and the J gene lost 0 bases, with 5 bases spanning the gap. CDR3 DNA: TGTGCCAGCTCACCAATAGACTCTGGAAACACCATATATTTT. Translation gives CASSPIDSGNTIYF.

In this sample, this clonotype turned up a few times. This chain connects TRBV7-2 to TRBJ1-6, with unresolved D. V lost 3 bases to trimming and J lost 0 bases, with 15 bases between them. This CDR3 is 18 amino acids long. CDR1 is SGHTA and CDR2 is FQGNSA in the germline V gene. The CDR3 is CASSLEGRTSSYNSPLHF. The CDR3 coding sequence is TGTGCCAGCAGCTTGGAGGGCAGGACTAGCTCCTATAATTCACCCCTCCACTTT.

The rearrangement joins TRBV27 to TRBJ1-2, with 9 nucleotides matching TRBD1. The CDR3 is 14 residues long. Germline V lookup: CDR1 MNHEY, CDR2 SMNVEV (reference sequence). V shed 0 bases, J shed 6 bases, and the junction held 2 bases outside the gene matches. The CDR3 sequence is CASSLSGTGNGYTF. The CDR3 DNA reads as TGTGCCAGCAGTTTATCCGGGACAGGGAATGGCTACACCTTC.

This chain connects TRBV7-3 to TRBJ2-2; the D gene is possibly TRBD2 (6 bases). Germline V CDR1 and CDR2: SGHTA, FQGTGA. V was cut by 1 base and J by 6 bases, with 12 bases left in between. The CDR3 extends over 15 amino acids. CDR3 residues: CASSLNSGVAGELFF. CDR3 DNA sequence: TGTGCCAGCAGCTTAAATAGCGGAGTCGCCGGGGAGCTGTTTTTT. The variable domain in full, completed from reference TRBV7-3 and TRBJ2-2, reads GAGVSQTPSNKVTEKGKYVELRCDPISGHTALYWYRQSLGQGPEFLIYFQGTGAADDSGLPNDRFFAVRPEGSVSTLKIQRTERGDSAVYLCASSLNSGVAGELFFGEGSRLTVL.

The chain is built from TRBV28 and TRBJ2-7; the D gene is possibly TRBD2 (6 bases). Trimming removed 2 bases at V and 3 bases at J, with 20 bases between. This CDR3 has 17 amino acids. Germline loops: CDR1 MDHEN, CDR2 SYDVKM. The CDR3 reads CASSLEGFRAGFYEQYF. Written as DNA, the CDR3 is TGTGCCAGCAGTTTAGAGGGGTTTAGGGCGGGATTCTACGAGCAGTACTTC. The full variable domain, with the rest looked up from reference TRBV28 and TRBJ2-7, is DVKVTQSSRYLVKRTGEKVFLECVQDMDHENMFWYRQDPGLGLRLIYFSYDVKMKEKGDIPEGYSVSREKKERFSLILESASTNQTSMYLCASSLEGFRAGFYEQYFGPGTRLTVT.

The chain has TRBV28 and TRBJ1-5; possible D gene TRBD1, 6 bases. This CDR3 spans 15 amino acids. Germline V gene data show CDR1 as MDHEN and CDR2 as SYDVKM. V was trimmed by 2 bases and J by 6 bases, leaving 14 bases between them. CDR3 bases: TGTGCCAGCAGTTTACGCCAGGGGTACAGTCAGCCCCAGCATTTT. This translates into CASSLRQGYSQPQHF.